One sample yielded the 19 T cell receptor beta chains listed below, sequenced in a study of T cell repertoires in cytomegalovirus infection. TCRdb processed the reads anew with MiXCR; each CDR3 protein has one entry. The top ten hold around 3% of the sample, which has about 740,000 distinct CDR3 sequences, about a third seen once. Sequenced sample: PBMCs. The receptors were sampled from a human donor in good health (CMV status not recorded). Some clones in this sample may be carry-over from other donors' samples.

The chain links TRBV5-1 to TRBJ1-3; tentative D call: TRBD1 (5 bases). Germline V lookup: CDR1 SGHRS, CDR2 YFSETQ. CDR3 length: 16 residues. V was pared by 0 bases and J by 8 bases, with 18 bases between. As DNA, the CDR3 is TGCGCCAGCAGCTTGGTTCTTGGGGGTAGTACGGACACCATATATTTT. Amino acids: CASSLVLGGSTDTIYF. Full variable domain (remainder filled in from reference TRBV5-1 and TRBJ1-3): KAGVTQTPRYLIKTRGQQVTLSCSPISGHRSVSWYQQTPGQGLQFLFEYFSETQRNKGNFPGRFSGRQFSNSRSEMNVSTLELGDSALYLCASSLVLGGSTDTIYFGEGSWLTVV.

V usage is TRBV18 and J usage is TRBJ2-7, with 7 bases fitting TRBD2. The germline CDR1 and CDR2 sequences are KGHSH and LQKENI. V was pared by 3 bases and J by 2 bases, with 4 bases of the junction left unmatched. This CDR3 has 14 residues. The CDR3 sequence is CASSPSGAPYEQYF. In DNA form, the CDR3 reads TGTGCCAGCTCACCCAGCGGGGCACCCTACGAGCAGTACTTC.

The J gene is TRBJ2-2, the V gene TRBV19; 8 bases align to TRBD2. Per the germline V gene, CDR1 is LNHDA and CDR2 is SQIVND (reference sequence). The CDR3 runs to 16 residues. V gave up 5 bases and J gave up 0 bases; unmatched junction bases: 5. CDR3 residues: CASSQAGVANTGELFF. DNA of the CDR3: TGTGCCAGTAGTCAAGCGGGAGTGGCGAACACCGGGGAGCTGTTTTTT.

The gene calls are TRBV11-2 and TRBJ2-5; D is undetermined. Germline CDR1 is SGHAT and CDR2 is FQNNGV. V dropped 0 bases and J dropped 2 bases, with 10 bases sitting between them. The CDR3 is made up of 15 amino acids. The CDR3 loop is CASSLEHSYQETQYF. CDR3 coding DNA: TGTGCCAGCAGCTTAGAGCACAGCTATCAAGAGACCCAGTACTTC.

This chain connects TRBV7-3 to TRBJ2-1; 10 bases agree with TRBD1. Germline V lookup: CDR1 SGHTA, CDR2 FQGTGA. The CDR3 length is 14 residues. J lost 11 bases, V lost 4 bases, and 8 bases had no gene match. The CDR3 protein is CASSSGQGTWQQFF. The CDR3, as DNA: TGTGCCAGCAGCTCGGGACAGGGGACGTGGCAGCAGTTCTTC. The full variable domain, with the rest looked up from reference TRBV7-3 and TRBJ2-1, is GAGVSQTPSNKVTEKGKYVELRCDPISGHTALYWYRQSLGQGPEFLIYFQGTGAADDSGLPNDRFFAVRPEGSVSTLKIQRTERGDSAVYLCASSSGQGTWQQFFGPGTRLTVL.

This clonotype was seen ten or more times. V gene TRBV28 combines with J gene TRBJ2-7; no reliable D call. The CDR3 covers 12 residues. Germline CDR1 and CDR2: MDHEN and SYDVKM. V was shortened by 3 bases and J by 3 bases, with 6 bases between the two germline ends. The chain's CDR3 is CASSFYFYEQYF. In nucleotides, the CDR3 is TGTGCCAGCAGTTTCTACTTCTACGAGCAGTACTTC.

Only a few counts were recorded for this clonotype. The chain joins TRBV7-9 to TRBJ2-1, with D perhaps matching TRBD2 (5 bases). V shed 0 bases and J shed 2 bases, with 8 bases lying between them. Germline V gene sequence: CDR1 SEHNR, CDR2 FQNEAQ (reference sequence). The CDR3 is made up of 15 amino acids. CDR3 sequence: CASSLARRPYNEQFF. In DNA form, the CDR3 reads TGTGCCAGCAGCTTAGCGCGGAGGCCCTACAATGAGCAGTTCTTC.

The chain is built from TRBV27 and TRBJ1-5; the D is unclear. V was clipped by 9 bases and J by 4 bases, with 19 bases between them. This CDR3 contains 15 residues. Germline V CDR1 and CDR2: MNHEY, SMNVEV (reference sequence). The CDR3 bases are TGTGCCAGTTGGCAACAGTTTCTGGGGAATCAGCCCCAGCATTTT. It is translated as CASWQQFLGNQPQHF.

About this clonotype itself: The junction departs from germline at one end; a sequencing error may be responsible. V gene TRBV19 combines with J gene TRBJ2-7; no clear D gene. CDR3 length: 13 amino acids. Per germline, CDR1 LNHDA and CDR2 SQIVND (reference sequence). As DNA, the CDR3 is TGTGCAAGTAGTATGAGCTCCTCCTACGAGCAGTACTTC. This encodes CASSMSSSYEQYF.

The chain recombines TRBV11-2 with TRBJ1-4; D gene ambiguous. The V gene lost 1 base and the J gene lost 8 bases, with 8 bases spanning the gap. The CDR3 consists of 13 residues. Germline loops: CDR1 SGHAT, CDR2 FQNNGV. CDR3 in DNA: TGTGCCAGCAGCTTAGTGAGTTTGGAAAAACTGTTTTTT. Its translation: CASSLVSLEKLFF.

This chain's CDR3 is CSVETGGSYEQYF. The CDR3 DNA reads TGCAGCGTTGAAACAGGGGGCTCCTACGAGCAGTACTTC. This rearrangement joins TRBV29-1 to TRBJ2-7; 8 bases are shared with TRBD1. Per germline, CDR1 SQVTM and CDR2 ANQGSEA. This CDR3 has 13 residues. V trimming: 2 bases; J trimming: 0 bases; junction bases outside the gene matches: 0.

V usage is TRBV7-2 and J usage is TRBJ2-2; 11 positions agree with TRBD2. This CDR3 region has 15 residues. Germline V gives CDR1 SGHTA, CDR2 FQGNSA. Trimming at V came to 3 bases and at J to 7 bases, leaving 4 bases not matched to a gene. DNA for the CDR3: TGTGCCAGCAGCTTTACTAGCGGGAGCGGCGGGGAGCTGTTTTTT. Its translation is CASSFTSGSGGELFF.

V and J are TRBV4-1 and TRBJ1-2; possible D gene TRBD1, 6 bases. The V end lost 1 base, the J end lost 2 bases, and 17 bases lay between the germline ends. The germline V gene has CDR1 MGHRA and CDR2 YSYEKL. This CDR3 spans 17 amino acids. The CDR3 sequence: CASSQAGGAGENYGYTF. CDR3 DNA: TGCGCCAGCAGCCAAGCGGGGGGCGCAGGGGAGAACTATGGCTACACCTTC.

The chain couples TRBV6-6 to TRBJ1-5; D may be TRBD1 (6 bases). This CDR3 is 15 amino acids long. V lost 2 bases, J lost 9 bases, and 17 bases lay in between. CDR1 is MNHNY and CDR2 is SVGAGI in the germline V gene (reference sequence). CDR3 loop: CASSYSLGGGGPQHF. The CDR3 nucleotides read TGTGCCAGCAGTTACAGTCTAGGGGGAGGGGGGCCCCAGCATTTT.

A single count supports this clonotype. The CDR3 DNA sequence: TGCAGTGCCATAGAGGGGGGGTTAGGGCGGGGCGCAGTCGGCTACACCTTC. Translated, it gives CSAIEGGLGRGAVGYTF. The chain is built from TRBV20-1 and TRBJ1-2, with a weak D call TRBD1 (6 bases). The CDR3 has 17 residues. The germline gives CDR1 DFQATT, CDR2 SNEGSKA (reference sequence). V dropped 6 bases and J dropped 8 bases, with 31 bases sitting between them.

The CDR3, as DNA: TGTGCCACCAGTGATTCAGGACAGCACAATCAGCCCCAGCATTTT. It encodes CATSDSGQHNQPQHF. The chain is built from TRBV24-1 and TRBJ1-5; possibly TRBD1 for D (6 bases). CDR3 length equals 15 residues. Deletions cut 2 bases from V and 3 bases from J, with 10 bases between. The germline CDR1 and CDR2 sequences are KGHDR and SFDVKD.

Remarks on this clonotype: The CDR3 does not end in the conserved phenylalanine or tryptophan, so this is likely a read error. In DNA form, the CDR3 reads TGTGCCAGCAGTTACTCGGGCTTGGACATCCAAGAGACCCAGTACTTA. Protein: CASSYSGLDIQETQYL. The J gene is TRBJ2-5, the V gene TRBV6-6, with D tentatively TRBD1 (5 bases). Trimming left V 0 bases short and J 1 base short, with 12 bases between. The germline V gene encodes CDR1 MNHNY and CDR2 SVGAGI (reference sequence). The CDR3 consists of 16 residues.

V gene TRBV2 combines with J gene TRBJ2-3; D gene ambiguous. The CDR3 consists of 10 residues. Deletions cut 9 bases from V and 3 bases from J, with 4 bases between. Germline-derived CDR1 and CDR2 are SNHLY and FYNNEI. CDR3: CARGTDTQYF. CDR3 DNA: TGTGCCAGAGGAACAGATACGCAGTATTTT.

This clonotype was picked up many times. This chain links TRBV7-3 with TRBJ2-1, with 9 bases identical to TRBD1. V lost 0 bases to trimming and J lost 7 bases; unmatched junction nucleotides: 10. In germline, CDR1 is SGHTA, CDR2 FQGTGA. This CDR3 is built from 17 residues. This CDR3 reads CASSLTGSGQGRNEQFF. Here the CDR3 DNA reads TGTGCCAGCAGCTTAACGGGTTCGGGACAGGGAAGGAATGAGCAGTTCTTC.